The text below deals with one TCR beta chain. Its matching antigen is unknown. TCRdb re-analyzed the 5' RACE reads; it lists each CDR3 protein once, without DNA. This listing includes 420,000 or so distinct CDR3 sequences. The germline V gene has CDR1 LGHNA and CDR2 YNFKEQ. The CDR3 is 15 residues long. The entry originates in a study of monozygotic twins with inflammatory bowel disease. Whole-study findings and limits: Similarity of repertoires did not differ between concordant and discordant twins, possibly from limited power.

The receptor was derived from a human donor with ulcerative colitis or Crohn's disease, or a healthy co-twin of an affected twin (not recorded which). The chain has TRBV4-2 and TRBJ1-1. Source material: blood. CDR3 region: CASSPQAGLETEAFF.